Following are 2 T cell receptor beta chains from one sample sequenced in a study of OX40 agonist ivuxolimab in advanced cancers. The assay was immunoSEQ multiplex PCR, and TCRdb's table has in-frame clones only and misses some. The table shows over 70,000 clones, with 70% to 90% occurring only once. This sample comprised CD4+ or CD8+ T cells sorted from blood, obtained in a trial of the OX40 agonist ivuxolimab. These receptors all come from an adult with an advanced solid tumor such as melanoma, head and neck, liver or kidney cancer.

The V and J genes are TRBV6-6 and TRBJ2-1; D not resolved. Germline V gives CDR1 MNHNY, CDR2 SVGAGI (reference sequence). This CDR3 comprises 15 residues. The V end was cut by 7 bases, the J end by 5 bases, with 18 bases between. The CDR3 here is CASKEMAAVHNEQFF. CDR3 nucleotides: TGTGCCAGCAAGGAAATGGCGGCGGTCCACAATGAGCAGTTCTTC.

V is TRBV19 and J is TRBJ1-1, with TRBD1 as a possible D gene (6 bases). The CDR3 covers 14 residues. V dropped 6 bases and J dropped 1 base, with 12 bases sitting between them. The germline gives CDR1 LNHDA, CDR2 SQIVND (reference sequence). The CDR3 bases are TGTGCCAGTAGAGAACAGGGTGGGAACACTGAAGCTTTCTTT. This gives the protein CASREQGGNTEAFF.